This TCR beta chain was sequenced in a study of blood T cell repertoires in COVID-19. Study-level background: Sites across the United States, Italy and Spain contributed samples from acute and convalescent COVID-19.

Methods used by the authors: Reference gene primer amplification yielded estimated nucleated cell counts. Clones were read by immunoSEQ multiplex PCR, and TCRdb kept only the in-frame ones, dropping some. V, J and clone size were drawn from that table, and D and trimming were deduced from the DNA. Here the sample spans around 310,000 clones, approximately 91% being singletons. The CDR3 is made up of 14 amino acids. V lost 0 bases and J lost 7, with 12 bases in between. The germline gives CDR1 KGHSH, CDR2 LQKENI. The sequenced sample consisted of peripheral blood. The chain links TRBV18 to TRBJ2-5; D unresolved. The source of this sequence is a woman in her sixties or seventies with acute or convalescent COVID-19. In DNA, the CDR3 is TGTGCCAGCTCACCACCATCAGATGTTTGGACCCAGTACTTC. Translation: CASSPPSDVWTQYF.